This TCR beta chain was sequenced for a study of PD-1 blockade in classical Hodgkin lymphoma. Germline CDR1 reads MGHDK; CDR2 reads SYGVNS. The germline V and J ends were trimmed by 4 bases and 8 bases, with 12 bases remaining between them. The CDR3 contains 13 residues. Time point meaning: cycle 4 day 1 (C4D1), after less than seven weeks of nivolumab. The patients all showed relapse after autologous stem cell transplantation, while their brentuximab vedotin exposure varied. Purified CD4+ T cells were obtained from thawed PBMCs through magnetic negative selection. As to this clone: Its antigen is unidentified.

TCRdb keeps only in-frame clones here, not all; method: immunoSEQ multiplex PCR. The data contain around 25,000 clones, around 85% of them singletons. The study, taken as a whole, reports: The CD4+ diversity rise by C4D1 was clearest in complete responders.

This receptor was obtained from a human donor with classical Hodgkin lymphoma. The sequencing here drew on CD4+ T cells from blood, taken before the fourth cycle of nivolumab. This chain joins TRBV25-1 and TRBJ1-5; D perhaps matches TRBD1 (6 bases). CDR3 sequence (DNA): TGTGCCAGCAGTGGTGCCAAGGGGGAGCCCCAGCATTTT. This codes for CASSGAKGEPQHF.